The rows below give T cell receptor beta chains drawn from one sample of a study of T cells in Graves' hyperthyroidism and ophthalmopathy. Via MiXCR, TCRdb re-called the multiplex PCR reads, giving one row per CDR3 protein. The sample records about 96,000 distinct CDR3 sequences, 51% being singletons. Specimen: blood. These receptors were taken from a woman aged 35 to 49 with Graves' hyperthyroidism. Both conserved end residues are part of each CDR3. A clone size is listed for some rows: how often the clone was seen (once, few, many), or a class if it is expanded.

clone_size j_call v_call cdr3_aa
many TRBJ2-5 TRBV20-1 CSARAPGGTQETQYF
. TRBJ1-1 TRBV14 CASSPHDGRTWNTEAFF
. TRBJ1-2 TRBV5-1 CASSLGYRWYTF
many TRBJ1-2 TRBV20-1 CSASTGNYGYTF
many TRBJ2-2 TRBV6-5 CASSPGLAGFTGELFF
many TRBJ1-4 TRBV7-6 CASTSPGRGEKLFF
. TRBJ1-1 TRBV7-9 CASSLGAGEAFF
many TRBJ1-1 TRBV7-9 CASSLAPTEAFF
many TRBJ2-7 TRBV28 CASSLYPAYEQYF
many TRBJ1-1 TRBV25-1 CATAPSWVNTEAFF
few TRBJ2-5 TRBV7-2 CASSLRGEETQYF
. TRBJ1-2 TRBV15 CATSVNQGATYGYTF
. TRBJ2-5 TRBV20-1 CSAQGLAGGQETQYF
once TRBJ2-5 TRBV7-8 CASSSTGGAETQYF
. TRBJ2-7 TRBV7-2 CASSSAGEQYF
. TRBJ2-6 TRBV5-1 CASSLKQGLTF
. TRBJ2-7 TRBV15 CATSVQEESTYEQYF
. TRBJ2-6 TRBV29-1 CSVLQGANVLTF
many TRBJ1-2 TRBV20-1 CSARDPTAPRLYGYTF
. TRBJ1-2 TRBV29-1 CSSEGHGTNYGYTF
many TRBJ2-5 TRBV28 CASGAAIAGLETQYF
once TRBJ1-1 TRBV4-1 CASSQEMGVNTESFF
. TRBJ2-7 TRBV7-8 CASRPANREGEQYF
many TRBJ1-4 TRBV12-3/TRBV12-4 CASSFRRTGEKKLFF
many TRBJ2-5 TRBV5-8 CASSPTQGQETQYF
. TRBJ2-7 TRBV6-1 CASRHNSGGGYERYF
medium-sized TRBJ2-3 TRBV7-2 CASSFSSGRMGTDTQYF
many TRBJ1-5 TRBV12-3/TRBV12-4 CASSFRRTGIASDNQPQHF
. TRBJ2-2 TRBV7-8 CASFYICSARANSGRANTGELFF
. TRBJ1-5 TRBV7-2 CASSFIGQGGQPQHF
. TRBJ1-1 TRBV2 CAIEDTEAFF
. TRBJ2-2 TRBV4-1 CASSHRGTTDTGEPFF
. TRBJ2-5 TRBV4-2 CASSLNPGTSGSQYF
once TRBJ2-7 TRBV7-2 CASSLRLAGGTYEQYF
few TRBJ2-7 TRBV7-2 CASSFGSGGGNYEQYF
. TRBJ2-5 TRBV2 CASSPRTGVLLETQYF
. TRBJ1-1 TRBV29-1 CSVQGAGNTEAFF
few TRBJ1-6 TRBV6-6 CASSPAGTGRANSPLHF
few TRBJ2-7 TRBV7-6 CASSRGHGNEQYF
once TRBJ2-5 TRBV7-2 CASSLGLGRSQETQYF
many TRBJ2-3 TRBV9 CASSVEDGSTDTQYF
few TRBJ1-2 TRBV15 CATSRGGAWYGYTF
. TRBJ2-5 TRBV7-2 CVSSLELAGGETQYF
. TRBJ1-5 TRBV10-3 CAISGGGSDQPQHF
. TRBJ2-5 TRBV20-1 CSAVLAGGRETQYF